The rows below give T cell receptor beta chains drawn from one sample of a study of T cells in Graves' hyperthyroidism and ophthalmopathy. Each CDR3 protein gets one entry after TCRdb re-called the multiplex PCR reads with MiXCR. This sample carries over 450,000 distinct CDR3 sequences, roughly 15% of them seen once, and the ten largest clones take 17%. Source material: blood. The receptors derive from a woman between 18 and 29 years old with Graves' ophthalmopathy. The CDR3 runs from the conserved cysteine through the conserved F or W. The D gene is left open where the match is weak. Rows give clone size only sometimes, using once, few, many, or a class for an expanded clone.

few | NA | TRBJ1-3 | TRBV7-9 | TGTGCCAGCAGCTTAACAAGACAGACCTCTGGAAACACCATATATTTT | CASSLTRQTSGNTIYF
many | NA | TRBJ2-5 | TRBV24-1 | TGTGCCACCAGTGATTTGGTGGGGACCCAGTACTTC | CATSDLVGTQYF
few | TRBD1 | TRBJ2-5 | TRBV6-2/TRBV6-3 | TGTGCCAGCAGACCGACAGGGGGGAAGACCCAGTACTTC | CASRPTGGKTQYF
few | NA | TRBJ1-1 | TRBV19 | TGTGCCAGTGGGCTTTTACAGGGAAGATTAGACACTGAAGCTTTCTTT | CASGLLQGRLDTEAFF
few | NA | TRBJ2-4 | TRBV3-1 | TGTGCCAGCAGCCAAGACCGGGACATCCTAGCCAAAAACATTCAGTACTTC | CASSQDRDILAKNIQYF
many | NA | TRBJ2-5 | TRBV20-1 | TGCAGTGCTAGAGAGATTCCAGGGGAGACCCAGTACTTC | CSAREIPGETQYF
NA | TRBD1 | TRBJ2-7 | TRBV5-1 | TGCGCCAGCAGCACAACCGGGACAGGGGTCTACGAGCAGTACTTC | CASSTTGTGVYEQYF
few | TRBD2 | TRBJ2-3 | TRBV6-2/TRBV6-3 | TGTGCCAGCAGCCTACTCTCTCTAGCGGGAGATGCAGATACGCAGTATTTT | CASSLLSLAGDADTQYF
NA | NA | TRBJ2-5 | TRBV15 | TGTGCCACCAGCAGAAAAGTTGGGCGTCGGGGGGAGACCCAGTACTTC | CATSRKVGRRGETQYF
many | NA | TRBJ1-2 | TRBV12-3/TRBV12-4 | TGTGCCAGCATCACGGGATATGGCTACACCTTC | CASITGYGYTF
NA | NA | TRBJ2-1 | TRBV13 | TGTGCCAGCAGCGTAGCTCTTCGGGACGAGTCCTACAATGAGCAGTTCTTC | CASSVALRDESYNEQFF
few | NA | TRBJ1-1 | TRBV4-1 | TGCGCCAGCAGCCAAGTCGAGGTTTTGGGCACTGAAGCTTTCTTT | CASSQVEVLGTEAFF
few | NA | TRBJ2-6 | TRBV29-1 | TGCAGCGTGGGGACCGTACTATCTGGGGCCAACGTCCTGACTTTC | CSVGTVLSGANVLTF
NA | TRBD2 | TRBJ2-1 | TRBV6-7 | TGTGCCAGCAGTTACCTTTATGAGCGGGAGGTAAACAATGAGCAGTTCTTC | CASSYLYEREVNNEQFF
NA | TRBD1 | TRBJ2-7 | TRBV29-1 | TGCAGCGTTGAACGGACAGGGGGCGAAACTAACGAGCAGTACTTC | CSVERTGGETNEQYF
many | NA | TRBJ2-3 | TRBV11-1 | TGTGCCAGCAGCGACAGCCGGACTAGCACAGATACGCAGTATTTT | CASSDSRTSTDTQYF
NA | TRBD2 | TRBJ2-3 | TRBV30 | TGTGCCTGGAGTGTAGCGGGAGGGCCAGATACGCAGTATTTT | CAWSVAGGPDTQYF
few | NA | TRBJ2-2 | TRBV28 | TGTGCCAGCACCCCCAACGAGGTGTCCGGGGAGCTGTTTTTT | CASTPNEVSGELFF
NA | TRBD2 | TRBJ2-1 | TRBV29-1 | TGCAGCGTTGCTAGGCTAGCGGGGGGGCGCGCAGAAAATGAGCAGTTCTTC | CSVARLAGGRAENEQFF
many | NA | TRBJ2-3 | TRBV28 | TGTGCCAGCGAGGAGGAGGGCCCGACAGATACGCAGTATTTT | CASEEEGPTDTQYF
many | NA | TRBJ2-7 | TRBV12-3/TRBV12-4 | TGTGCCAGCACCTACCCCGACCCCTCCTACGAGCAGTACTTC | CASTYPDPSYEQYF
many | TRBD2 | TRBJ2-7 | TRBV28 | TGTGCCAGCAGTTTAATAGTCTCTAGCGGGAACTACGAGCAGTACTTC | CASSLIVSSGNYEQYF
NA | TRBD2 | TRBJ2-1 | TRBV4-3 | TGCGCCAGCAGCCAAGGCGGTAGCGGGAGTAATGAGCAGTTCTTC | CASSQGGSGSNEQFF
many | TRBD1 | TRBJ1-1 | TRBV6-1 | TGTGCCAGCAATTCTACAGGGGTCCCTGAAGCTTTCTTT | CASNSTGVPEAFF
many | NA | TRBJ2-7 | TRBV2 | TGTGCCAGCACGCCGGATCAGAGCTCCTACGAGCAGTACTTC | CASTPDQSSYEQYF
NA | NA | TRBJ1-2 | TRBV5-6 | TGTGCCAGCAGCCTAGGTGGCCCTAAACATGGCTACACCTTC | CASSLGGPKHGYTF
NA | TRBD1 | TRBJ1-4 | TRBV27 | TGTGCCAGCAGTTCCGGACAGGGGGGTTCTAATGAAAAACTGTTTTTT | CASSSGQGGSNEKLFF
few | NA | TRBJ2-7 | TRBV7-9 | TGTGCCAGCACCCGAGATCGCTACGAGCAGTACTTC | CASTRDRYEQYF
many | NA | TRBJ2-7 | TRBV9 | TGTGCCAGCAGCGTCGGCGACCGACCGGTGTACGAGCAGTACTTC | CASSVGDRPVYEQYF
few | NA | TRBJ2-6 | TRBV30 | TGTGCCTGGACAACGGGTACTGGGGCCAACGTCCTGACTTTC | CAWTTGTGANVLTF
NA | NA | TRBJ2-7 | TRBV7-2 | TGTGCCAGCAGCTTAGTGGGGGACTCTAGCTCCTACGAGCAGTACTTC | CASSLVGDSSSYEQYF
few | NA | TRBJ1-4 | TRBV27 | TGTGCCAGCAGTTCCAGGCTAAACTTAAATGAAAAACTGTTTTTT | CASSSRLNLNEKLFF
many | TRBD2 | TRBJ2-7 | TRBV20-1 | TGCAGTGCTAGTCTTAGTACGGGGGGGCCGTACGAGCAGTACTTC | CSASLSTGGPYEQYF
NA | NA | TRBJ1-2 | TRBV7-3 | TGTGCCAGCAGCCCCGGAGGAGGCCCAAGTGGGGGCTACACCTTC | CASSPGGGPSGGYTF
NA | TRBD1 | TRBJ2-5 | TRBV19 | TGTGCCAGTAGTCGCCGAGGGACAGGGGCCCCGACCCAGTACTTC | CASSRRGTGAPTQYF
few | NA | TRBJ1-2 | TRBV29-1 | TGCAGCCTCTGGACAGCAAACTATGGCTACACCTTC | CSLWTANYGYTF
many | NA | TRBJ2-3 | TRBV27 | TGTGCCAGCAGTCTAGGACAGATCACAGATACGCAGTATTTT | CASSLGQITDTQYF
few | NA | TRBJ2-1 | TRBV9 | TGTGCCAGCAGCGTAGCTTCAAATAGCAATGAGCAGTTCTTC | CASSVASNSNEQFF
NA | NA | TRBJ2-3 | TRBV18 | TGTGCCGGCTCACCAATGCGCACAGATACGCAGTATTTT | CAGSPMRTDTQYF
NA | TRBD1 | TRBJ2-1 | TRBV9 | TGTGCCAGCAGCGTAGCGAAGGTGGGACAGGGAAAGTACAATGAGCAGTTCTTC | CASSVAKVGQGKYNEQFF
many | TRBD1 | TRBJ1-5 | TRBV12-3/TRBV12-4 | TGTGCCAGCAGTCGACAGGGTTCTAGCAATCAGCCCCAGCATTTT | CASSRQGSSNQPQHF
few | NA | TRBJ2-5 | TRBV4-3 | TGCGCCAGCAGCCAAGATCAGGCGGAGACCCAGTACTTC | CASSQDQAETQYF
NA | TRBD1 | TRBJ1-2 | TRBV6-1 | TGTGCCAGCAGTGAGGGGAACAGGGGGCTTGATGGCTACACCTTC | CASSEGNRGLDGYTF
NA | TRBD1 | TRBJ1-1 | TRBV4-2 | TGTGCCAGCAGCCAAGATTTTGGGCAGGGACAGGGCGAAACTGAAGCTTTCTTT | CASSQDFGQGQGETEAFF
NA | NA | TRBJ1-1 | TRBV7-2 | TGTGCCAGCAGCACACGAGACGCAGGGAAGGACACTGAAGCTTTCTTT | CASSTRDAGKDTEAFF
many | NA | TRBJ1-1 | TRBV30 | TGTGCCTGGAGCTTGGGGCGGCAGAACACTGAAGCTTTCTTT | CAWSLGRQNTEAFF
many | NA | TRBJ1-1 | TRBV9 | TGTGCCAGCAGCGTTGGCCCTGTAATGAACACTGAAGCTTTCTTT | CASSVGPVMNTEAFF
NA | TRBD2 | TRBJ2-1 | TRBV6-2/TRBV6-3 | TGTGCCAGTTCTCGACTAGCGGCCCGGAATGAGCAGTTCTTC | CASSRLAARNEQFF
many | TRBD2 | TRBJ2-2 | TRBV3-1 | TGTGCCAGCAGCCAGTGGAGCGGGGGAACCGGGGAGCTGTTTTTT | CASSQWSGGTGELFF
many | NA | TRBJ1-5 | TRBV30 | TGTGCCTGGAGTATCGCGGGAATGAGCAATCAGCCCCAGCATTTT | CAWSIAGMSNQPQHF
NA | TRBD2 | TRBJ2-1 | TRBV20-1 | TGCAGTGCTAGAGATCAGGCGACGGGAGGGTCTTACAATGAGCAGTTCTTC | CSARDQATGGSYNEQFF
many | NA | TRBJ1-1 | TRBV5-1 | TGCGCCAGCAGCTTGGTTGCAGGCCCCACTGAAGCTTTCTTT | CASSLVAGPTEAFF
many | TRBD2 | TRBJ2-3 | TRBV12-3/TRBV12-4 | TGTGCCAGCAGTGTGACGGGGGGGCGAAGCACAGATACGCAGTATTTT | CASSVTGGRSTDTQYF
many | NA | TRBJ2-2 | TRBV7-2 | TGTGCCAGCAGAGGGGATACCGGGGAGCTGTTTTTT | CASRGDTGELFF
NA | NA | TRBJ1-5 | TRBV5-5 | TGTGCCAGCAGTCAAGCCGGGTGGAATAGCAATCAGCCCCAGCATTTT | CASSQAGWNSNQPQHF
many | TRBD1 | TRBJ1-2 | TRBV6-1 | TGTGCCAGCCCGGGACAGAGCTTAGGTGGCTACACCTTC | CASPGQSLGGYTF
NA | TRBD1 | TRBJ2-3 | TRBV5-5 | TGTGCCAGCAGCTTGGCGGGACAGAGCGCAGATACGCAGTATTTT | CASSLAGQSADTQYF
many | NA | TRBJ2-3 | TRBV11-2 | TGTGCCAGCAGCTTAAGACTAGGTGGTTTGCAGTATTTT | CASSLRLGGLQYF
few | TRBD1 | TRBJ2-2 | TRBV2 | TGTGCCAGCAGTGAAGTAGGGACAGGGAACACCGGGGAGCTGTTTTTT | CASSEVGTGNTGELFF
many | NA | TRBJ2-3 | TRBV29-1 | TGCAGCGTTGCGACGGGTTTCCCTTTCACAGATACGCAGTATTTT | CSVATGFPFTDTQYF